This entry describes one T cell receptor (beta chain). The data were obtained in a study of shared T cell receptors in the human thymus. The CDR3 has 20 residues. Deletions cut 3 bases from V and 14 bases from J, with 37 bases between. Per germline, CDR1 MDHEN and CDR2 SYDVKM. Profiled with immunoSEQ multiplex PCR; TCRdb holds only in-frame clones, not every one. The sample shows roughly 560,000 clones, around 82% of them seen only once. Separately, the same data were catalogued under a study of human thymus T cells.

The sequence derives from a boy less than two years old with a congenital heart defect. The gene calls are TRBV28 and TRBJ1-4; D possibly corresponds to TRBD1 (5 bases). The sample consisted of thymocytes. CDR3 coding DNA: TGTGCCAGCAGTTTCCCCAGTGGGTATTTTAAGGCAGGGCCCATTGGGATTCTGTTTTTT. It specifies CASSFPSGYFKAGPIGILFF.